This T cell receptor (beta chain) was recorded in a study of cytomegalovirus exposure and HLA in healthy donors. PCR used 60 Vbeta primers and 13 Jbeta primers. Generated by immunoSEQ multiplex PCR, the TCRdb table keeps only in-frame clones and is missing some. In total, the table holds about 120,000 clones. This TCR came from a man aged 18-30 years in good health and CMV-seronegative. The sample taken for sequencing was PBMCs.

The CDR3 sequence is CASSSTGDGYEQYF. The CDR3, as DNA: TGTGCCAGCAGTTCTACAGGGGATGGCTACGAGCAGTACTTC. The V call is TRBV6-6, the J call TRBJ2-7, with TRBD1 matching over 7 bases. The CDR3 is 14 residues long. The junction had 6 bases not matched to a gene; V was cut back by 4 bases and J by 3 bases. CDR1 MNHNY and CDR2 SVGAGI come from the germline V gene (reference sequence).